The text below deals with one T cell receptor (beta chain). Profiling relied on immunoSEQ multiplex PCR, and the TCRdb table lists in-frame clones only, not all of them. This repertoire shows about 49,000 clones, over 90% found once; its top ten account for 0.75% to 1%. This specimen comes from a study of T cell changes during pregnancy in multiple sclerosis. CDR1 and CDR2 (germline): SNHLY, FYNNEI. The CDR3 covers 14 residues. V was pared by 6 bases and J by 6 bases, with 17 bases between. Sequences were derived from peripheral blood, sampled after pregnancy. The chain carries TRBV2 and TRBJ1-1; no firm D call. The receptor was derived from a female donor with multiple sclerosis, enrolled in a pregnancy study. The CDR3 is CASRGGRVEAEAFF. CDR3 in DNA: TGTGCCAGCAGAGGAGGCCGGGTCGAGGCTGAAGCTTTCTTT.